This T cell receptor (beta chain) stems from a study of CD8 T cells in ankylosing spondylitis. Study results and limitations: Clones tied to disease were said to be significantly enriched in matched ankylosing spondylitis synovial fluid. There was a TCR beta motif, made of several highly homologous variants, that appeared characteristic of ankylosing spondylitis blood.

This CDR3 has 14 amino acids. Germline values: CDR1 SGHTA, CDR2 FQGNSA. V shed 5 bases, J shed 6 bases, and the junction held 9 bases outside the gene matches. In this sample, this clonotype turned up many times. The antigen remains undetermined. MiXCR, applied by TCRdb to the 5' RACE reads, yields one record per CDR3 protein. Here the sample spans 100,000 to 150,000 distinct CDR3 sequences, 9.3% being singletons. The TCR comes from a male donor with ankylosing spondylitis or in good health (not recorded which). Specimen: blood, either unsorted or a sorted T cell fraction (not recorded which). The V gene is TRBV7-2, the J gene TRBJ1-2; 7 nucleotides line up with TRBD1. The CDR3 region has the DNA TGTGCCAGCAGCGCCCGACAGGGCCTTGATGGCTACACCTTC. Its protein is CASSARQGLDGYTF.